This T cell receptor beta chain appears in the sequencing data of a study of PD-L1 blockade in urothelial cancer. The repertoire was sequenced with immunoSEQ multiplex PCR; TCRdb's copy has only in-frame clones and lacks some. The sample lists 130,000 or so clones; about 88% were seen once. Time point of the sample: pretreatment peripheral blood. With V trimmed by 5 bases and J by 4 bases, 7 bases remained unmatched. This CDR3 spans 14 amino acids. CDR1 is SGHRS, CDR2 YFSETQ, per germline. Source: PBMCs, taken around atezolizumab (anti-PD-L1) treatment. J is TRBJ1-2 and V is TRBV5-1, with 8 bases matching TRBD1. The receptor was isolated from a man in his fifties with urothelial cancer. The CDR3 protein is CASRRTGIFYGYTF. The DNA for the CDR3 is TGCGCCAGCAGGCGGACAGGGATTTTCTATGGCTACACCTTC.